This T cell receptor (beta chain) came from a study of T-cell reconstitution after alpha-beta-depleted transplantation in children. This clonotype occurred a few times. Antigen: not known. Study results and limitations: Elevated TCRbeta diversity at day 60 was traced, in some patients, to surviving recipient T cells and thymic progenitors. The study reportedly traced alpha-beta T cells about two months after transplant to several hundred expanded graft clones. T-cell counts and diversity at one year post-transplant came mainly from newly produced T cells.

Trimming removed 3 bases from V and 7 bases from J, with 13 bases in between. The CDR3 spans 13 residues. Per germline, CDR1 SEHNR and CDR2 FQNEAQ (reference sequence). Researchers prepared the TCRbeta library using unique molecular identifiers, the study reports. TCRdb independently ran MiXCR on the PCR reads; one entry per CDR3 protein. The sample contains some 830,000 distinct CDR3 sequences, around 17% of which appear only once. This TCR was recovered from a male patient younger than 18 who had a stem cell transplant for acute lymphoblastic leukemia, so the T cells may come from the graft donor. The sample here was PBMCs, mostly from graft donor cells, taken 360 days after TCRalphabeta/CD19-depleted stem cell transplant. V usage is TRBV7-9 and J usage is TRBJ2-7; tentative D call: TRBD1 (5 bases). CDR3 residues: CASSLTEALEQYF. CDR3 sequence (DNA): TGTGCCAGCAGCTTGACAGAAGCCCTTGAGCAGTACTTC.